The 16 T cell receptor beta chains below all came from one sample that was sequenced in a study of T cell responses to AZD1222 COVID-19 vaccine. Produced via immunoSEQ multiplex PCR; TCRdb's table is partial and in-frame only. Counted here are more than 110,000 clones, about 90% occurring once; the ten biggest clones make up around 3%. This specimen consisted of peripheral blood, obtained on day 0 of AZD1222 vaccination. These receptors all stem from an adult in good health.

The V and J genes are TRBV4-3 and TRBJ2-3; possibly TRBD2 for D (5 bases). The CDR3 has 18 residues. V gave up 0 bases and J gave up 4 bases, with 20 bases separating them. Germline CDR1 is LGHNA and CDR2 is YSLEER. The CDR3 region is CASSQDLPDSLLADTQYF. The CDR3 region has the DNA TGCGCCAGCAGCCAAGATCTGCCCGATAGCTTACTAGCAGATACGCAGTATTTT.

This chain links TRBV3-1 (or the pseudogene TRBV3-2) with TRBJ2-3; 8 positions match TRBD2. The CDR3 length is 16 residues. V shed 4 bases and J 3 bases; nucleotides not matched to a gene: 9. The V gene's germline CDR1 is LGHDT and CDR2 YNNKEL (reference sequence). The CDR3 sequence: CASSPTNGRGTDTQYF. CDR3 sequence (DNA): TGTGCCAGCAGCCCCACTAACGGGAGGGGAACAGATACGCAGTATTTT.

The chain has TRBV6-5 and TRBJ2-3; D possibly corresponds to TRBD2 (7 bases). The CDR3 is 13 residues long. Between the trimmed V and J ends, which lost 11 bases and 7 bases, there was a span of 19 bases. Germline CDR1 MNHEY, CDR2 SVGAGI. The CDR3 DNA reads TGTGCCTGCCGACTAGCTGGACAGAATACGCAGTATTTT. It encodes CACRLAGQNTQYF.

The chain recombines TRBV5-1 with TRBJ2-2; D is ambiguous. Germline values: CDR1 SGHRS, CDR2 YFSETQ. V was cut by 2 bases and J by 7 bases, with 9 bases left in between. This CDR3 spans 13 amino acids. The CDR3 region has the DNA TGCGCCAGCAGCTTCGAGAATAGCGGGGAGCTGTTTTTT. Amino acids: CASSFENSGELFF.

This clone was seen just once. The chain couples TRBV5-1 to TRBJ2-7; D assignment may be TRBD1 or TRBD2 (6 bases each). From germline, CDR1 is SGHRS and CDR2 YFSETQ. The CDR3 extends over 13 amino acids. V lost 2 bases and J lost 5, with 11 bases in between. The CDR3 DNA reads TGCGCCAGCAGCTTCCGGGGGCTAAACGAGCAGTACTTC. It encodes CASSFRGLNEQYF.

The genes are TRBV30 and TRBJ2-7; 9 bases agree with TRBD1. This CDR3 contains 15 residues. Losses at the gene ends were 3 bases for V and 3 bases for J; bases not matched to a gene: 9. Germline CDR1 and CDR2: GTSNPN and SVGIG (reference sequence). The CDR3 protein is CAWSDRDRDFYEQYF. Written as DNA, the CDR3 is TGTGCCTGGAGCGACCGGGACAGGGATTTCTACGAGCAGTACTTC.

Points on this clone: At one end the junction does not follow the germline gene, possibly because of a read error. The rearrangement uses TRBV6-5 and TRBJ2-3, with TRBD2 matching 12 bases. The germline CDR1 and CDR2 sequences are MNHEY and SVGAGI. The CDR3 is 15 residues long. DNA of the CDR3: TGTGCCAGCAGTAACTCCCTAGCGGGAGGGGATACGCAGTATTTT. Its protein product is CASSNSLAGGDTQYF.

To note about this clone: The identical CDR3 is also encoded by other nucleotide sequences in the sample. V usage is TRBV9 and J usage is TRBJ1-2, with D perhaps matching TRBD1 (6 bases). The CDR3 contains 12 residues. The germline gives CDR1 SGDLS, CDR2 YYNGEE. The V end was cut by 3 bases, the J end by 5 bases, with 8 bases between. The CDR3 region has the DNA TGTGCCAGCAGCGCCCAGGGGTATGGCTACACCTTC. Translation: CASSAQGYGYTF.

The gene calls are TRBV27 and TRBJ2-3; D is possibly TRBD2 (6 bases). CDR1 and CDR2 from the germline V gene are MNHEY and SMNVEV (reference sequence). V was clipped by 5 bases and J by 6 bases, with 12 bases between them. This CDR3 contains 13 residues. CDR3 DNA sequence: TGTGCCAGCAGTCGGGAGCGCATGGATACGCAGTATTTT. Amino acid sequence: CASSRERMDTQYF.

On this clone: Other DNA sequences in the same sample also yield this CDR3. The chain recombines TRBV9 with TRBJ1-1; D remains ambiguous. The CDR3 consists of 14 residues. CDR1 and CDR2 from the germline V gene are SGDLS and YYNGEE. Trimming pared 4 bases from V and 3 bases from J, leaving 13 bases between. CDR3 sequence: CASSPPRRDTEAFF. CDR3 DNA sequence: TGTGCCAGCAGCCCCCCCCGGCGGGACACTGAAGCTTTCTTT.

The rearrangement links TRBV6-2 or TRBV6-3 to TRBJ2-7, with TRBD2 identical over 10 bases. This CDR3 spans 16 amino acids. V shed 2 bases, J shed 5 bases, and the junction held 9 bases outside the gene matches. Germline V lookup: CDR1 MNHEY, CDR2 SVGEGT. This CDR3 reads CASSYARLAGANEQYF. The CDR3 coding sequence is TGTGCCAGCAGTTACGCCCGCCTAGCGGGAGCTAACGAGCAGTACTTC.

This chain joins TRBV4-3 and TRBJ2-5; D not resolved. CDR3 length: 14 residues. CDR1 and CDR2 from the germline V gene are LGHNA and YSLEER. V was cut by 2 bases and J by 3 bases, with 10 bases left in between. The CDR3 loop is CASSQQIGEETQYF. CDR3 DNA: TGCGCCAGCAGCCAACAGATTGGGGAAGAGACCCAGTACTTC.

DNA of the CDR3: TGTGCCAGCAGTGAGCAGGGGGCGTCGGAAAAACTGTTTTTT. Residues: CASSEQGASEKLFF. The chain employs TRBV2 and TRBJ1-4; 8 nucleotides match TRBD1. The J segment lost 8 bases and the V segment lost 3 bases, leaving 5 bases of the junction unmatched. This CDR3 is built from 14 residues. The germline V gene has CDR1 SNHLY and CDR2 FYNNEI.

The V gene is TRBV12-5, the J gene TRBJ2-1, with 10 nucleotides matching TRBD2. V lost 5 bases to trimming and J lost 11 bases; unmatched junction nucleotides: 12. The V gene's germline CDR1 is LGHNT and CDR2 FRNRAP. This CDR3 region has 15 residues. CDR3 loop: CASGPPGLATPKQFF. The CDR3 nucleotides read TGTGCTAGTGGTCCCCCGGGACTAGCGACACCCAAGCAGTTCTTC.

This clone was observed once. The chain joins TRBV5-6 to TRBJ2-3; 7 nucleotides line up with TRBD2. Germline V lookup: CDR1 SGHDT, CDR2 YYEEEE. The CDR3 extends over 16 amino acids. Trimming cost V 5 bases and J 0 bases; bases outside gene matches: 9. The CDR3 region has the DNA TGTGCCAGCAGTTACTATACGGGAGGTAGCACAGATACGCAGTATTTT. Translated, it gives CASSYYTGGSTDTQYF.

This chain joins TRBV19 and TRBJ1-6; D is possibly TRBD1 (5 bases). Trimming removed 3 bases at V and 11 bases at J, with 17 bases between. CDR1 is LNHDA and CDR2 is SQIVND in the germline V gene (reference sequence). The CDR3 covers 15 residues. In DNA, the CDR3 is TGTGCCAGTAGTATCCCATCAAGGGAGGGGACACCCCTCCACTTT. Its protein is CASSIPSREGTPLHF.